This TCR beta chain came from a study of long-term antiretroviral therapy in people with HIV. Study context: A decade or so separates the oldest specimens from the later 2015 immediate-ART recommendation. General observations from the study: The study collected blood between about 2004 and 2018, possibly under older ART regimens.

Survey level was the resolution at which the v3.0 immunoSEQ assay ran. Profiling relied on immunoSEQ multiplex PCR, and the TCRdb table lists in-frame clones only, not all of them. Of under 30,000 clones in the sample, around four fifths were seen once. Comment on this clone: Antigen specificity is unknown.

From each donor, at least one pre-ART PBMC sample and at least two post-ART PBMC samples were obtained. Cryopreserved PBMC, at roughly 0.85-11 million per sample, were present before DNA extraction. The origin of this receptor is a young man with HIV. The sequenced sample was unsorted PBMCs, obtained 0.8 years before starting antiretroviral therapy.

The CDR3 coding sequence is TGTGCCTGGGGGGACCTCACAGATACGCAGTATTTT. It yields the protein CAWGDLTDTQYF. The gene calls are TRBV30 and TRBJ2-3; D possibly uses TRBD1 or TRBD2 (5 bases each). V was cut by 5 bases and J by 2 bases, with 8 bases left in between. CDR1 is GTSNPN, CDR2 SVGIG, per germline (reference sequence). CDR3 length: 12 residues.